This T cell receptor (beta chain) was recovered during a study of shared clonotypes between healthy human individuals. Notes on the study in general: The rarefaction results pointed to incomplete sorted-subset sequencing despite large depth.

Positively selected for CCR7, the CD45RO-negative cells used as naive CD8 cells excluded terminally differentiated effector memory CD45RA+ cells. To note about this clone: Its antigen is currently unknown.

The protocol was immunoSEQ multiplex PCR, while the TCRdb copy is restricted to in-frame clones and leaves out a portion. Among about 680,000 clones listed, about 92% were seen once. Germline CDR1 MGHRA, CDR2 YSYEKL. The CDR3 is 14 amino acids. The V end was cut by 1 base, the J end by 1 base, with 6 bases between. This clonotype originated in a man in his thirties or forties in good health. The chain recombines TRBV4-1 with TRBJ2-3, with D maybe TRBD2 (6 bases). The material sequenced was naive CD8+ T cells sorted from blood. CDR3 region: CASSQAGGTDTQYF. The DNA for the CDR3 is TGCGCCAGCAGCCAAGCGGGAGGCACAGATACGCAGTATTTT.